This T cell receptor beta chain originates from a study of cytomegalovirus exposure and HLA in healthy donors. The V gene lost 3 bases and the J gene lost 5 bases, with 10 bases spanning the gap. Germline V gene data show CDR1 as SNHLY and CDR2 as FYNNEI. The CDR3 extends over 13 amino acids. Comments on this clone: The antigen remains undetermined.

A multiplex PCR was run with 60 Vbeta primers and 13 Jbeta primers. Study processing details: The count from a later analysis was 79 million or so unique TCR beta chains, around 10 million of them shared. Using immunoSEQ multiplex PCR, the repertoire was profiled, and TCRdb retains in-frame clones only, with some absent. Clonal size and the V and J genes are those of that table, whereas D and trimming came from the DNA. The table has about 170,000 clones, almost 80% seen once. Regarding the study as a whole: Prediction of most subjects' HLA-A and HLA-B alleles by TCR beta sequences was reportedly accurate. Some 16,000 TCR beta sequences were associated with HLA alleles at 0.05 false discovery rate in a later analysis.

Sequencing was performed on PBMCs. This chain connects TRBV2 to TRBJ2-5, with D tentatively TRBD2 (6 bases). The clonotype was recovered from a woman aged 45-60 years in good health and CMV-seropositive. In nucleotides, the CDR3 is TGTGCCAGCAGTGAGGAGGGTTGGGAGACCCAGTACTTC. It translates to CASSEEGWETQYF.